A single sample is the source of the 15 T cell receptor beta chains below, sequenced in a study of T cell responses to AZD1222 COVID-19 vaccine. TCRdb keeps only in-frame clones here, not all; method: immunoSEQ multiplex PCR. The sample includes roughly 140,000 clones, just over 90% of them seen just once. Sequences were derived from peripheral blood, sampled on day 0 of MenACWY control vaccination. The receptors were gathered from an adult in good health.

The chain uses TRBV19 and TRBJ2-7; D is perhaps TRBD1 or TRBD2 (6 bases each). The CDR3 is 14 amino acids. Per the germline V gene, CDR1 is LNHDA and CDR2 is SQIVND (reference sequence). V lost 2 bases and J lost 1, with 9 bases in between. This CDR3 reads CASSITGASYEQYF. The CDR3 region has the DNA TGTGCCAGTAGTATAACGGGGGCGTCCTACGAGCAGTACTTC. The whole variable domain, filled in from reference TRBV19 and TRBJ2-7, reads DGGITQSPKYLFRKEGQNVTLSCEQNLNHDAMYWYRQDPGQGLRLIYYSQIVNDFQKGDIAEGYSVSREKKESFPLTVTSAQKNPTAFYLCASSITGASYEQYFGPGTRLTVT.

The V gene is TRBV9, the J gene TRBJ1-2; TRBD1 matches at 10 bases. V lost 5 bases, J lost 7 bases, and 5 bases stayed unmatched. The germline V gene encodes CDR1 SGDLS and CDR2 YYNGEE. CDR3 length: 13 residues. This chain's CDR3 is CASRGQGRIGYTF. CDR3 in DNA: TGTGCCAGCAGGGGACAGGGGCGGATTGGCTACACCTTC. The full variable domain, in which reference TRBV9 and TRBJ1-2 provide the parts outside the CDR3, is DSGVTQTPKHLITATGQRVTLRCSPRSGDLSVYWYQQSLDQGLQFLIQYYNGEERAKGNILERFSAQQFPDLHSELNLSSLELGDSALYFCASRGQGRIGYTFGSGTRLTVV.

The chain combines TRBV9 with TRBJ1-1, with D unresolved. This CDR3 is built from 13 residues. Trimming left V 0 bases short and J 5 bases short, with 8 bases between. Germline lookup yields CDR1 SGDLS and CDR2 YYNGEE. The CDR3 region has the DNA TGTGCCAGCAGCGTAGCAACGCGGACTGAAGCTTTCTTT. Protein: CASSVATRTEAFF.

Remarks on this clone: Other DNA sequences of this sample code for an identical CDR3. The gene calls are TRBV28 and TRBJ1-5; D gene uncertain. CDR1 and CDR2 (germline): MDHEN, SYDVKM. V dropped 6 bases and J dropped 0 bases, with 6 bases sitting between them. The CDR3 sequence is 13 residues long. The CDR3 spells CASRSYSNQPQHF. The CDR3 nucleotides are TGTGCCAGCAGGTCATATAGCAATCAGCCCCAGCATTTT.

The chain carries TRBV28 and TRBJ1-6; 7 bases map to TRBD1. This CDR3 spans 16 amino acids. The V segment lost 2 bases and the J segment 19 bases; nucleotides outside the gene matches: 20. Germline V CDR1 and CDR2: MDHEN, SYDVKM. Here the CDR3 reads CASSLQWGDSVTSVHF. DNA for the CDR3: TGTGCCAGCAGTTTACAATGGGGGGACAGCGTTACGTCTGTTCACTTT.

This clone came up a few times. The chain carries TRBV5-6 and TRBJ1-5; 9 bases are a match to TRBD1. The CDR3 sequence is 16 residues long. With 3 bases clipped from V and 2 bases from J, the junction kept 6 bases outside the gene matches. The germline gives CDR1 SGHDT, CDR2 YYEEEE. The CDR3 sequence is CASSWGQGGGNQPQHF. DNA of the CDR3: TGTGCCAGCAGCTGGGGACAGGGTGGGGGCAATCAGCCCCAGCATTTT.

The V and J genes are TRBV28 and TRBJ2-1; 7 nucleotides line up with TRBD2. The V gene's germline CDR1 is MDHEN and CDR2 SYDVKM. With 6 bases clipped from V and 4 bases from J, the junction kept 6 bases outside the gene matches. CDR3 length: 14 residues. The CDR3 here is CASRLGGNYNEQFF. The CDR3 DNA reads as TGTGCCAGCAGGTTGGGAGGGAATTACAATGAGCAGTTCTTC.

The chain combines TRBV6-1 with TRBJ1-2, with D tentatively TRBD1 (5 bases). V dropped 2 bases and J dropped 4 bases, with 8 bases sitting between them. Germline loops: CDR1 MNHNS, CDR2 SASEGT. The CDR3 sequence is 13 residues long. CDR3 coding DNA: TGTGCCAGCAGTGAACTCGGGGGCTATGGCTACACCTTC. Translating it yields CASSELGGYGYTF.

V usage is TRBV10-1 and J usage is TRBJ2-3; 9 nucleotides agree with TRBD2. The CDR3 consists of 16 residues. The germline V gene encodes CDR1 WNHNN and CDR2 SYGVQD (reference sequence). With 2 bases clipped from V and 2 bases from J, the junction kept 5 bases outside the gene matches. CDR3 sequence reads: CASSELAGSFTDTQYF. The DNA for the CDR3 is TGCGCCAGCAGTGAGCTAGCGGGGAGTTTCACAGATACGCAGTATTTT.

CDR3 sequence reads: CASKTPGQGAPGELFF. In nucleotides, the CDR3 is TGTGCCAGTAAAACTCCGGGACAGGGGGCCCCCGGGGAGCTGTTTTTT. The chain carries TRBV27 and TRBJ2-2; TRBD1 matches at 12 bases. Germline V CDR1 and CDR2: MNHEY, SMNVEV (reference sequence). This CDR3 region has 16 residues. Trimming at V came to 9 bases and at J to 6 bases, leaving 11 bases not matched to a gene.

The chain combines TRBV5-1 with TRBJ2-3, with a possible D match to TRBD1 (5 bases). The CDR3 sequence is 15 residues long. Germline V gene sequence: CDR1 SGHRS, CDR2 YFSETQ. Trimming cost V 7 bases and J 0 bases, with 15 bases left between them. CDR3 protein: CASSARVLSTDTQYF. Written as DNA, the CDR3 is TGCGCCAGCTCCGCCAGGGTTCTGAGCACAGATACGCAGTATTTT.

This clone appeared a single time. The chain employs TRBV20-1 and TRBJ2-7; TRBD1 might be the D (6 bases). Germline V gene data show CDR1 as DFQATT and CDR2 as SNEGSKA (reference sequence). This CDR3 region has 11 residues. The CDR3 DNA reads as TGCAGCCCTCAGGGGCGGTACGAGCAGTACTTC. Amino acids: CSPQGRYEQYF.

The V and J genes are TRBV7-2 and TRBJ1-2; TRBD1 matches 7 bases. This CDR3 contains 14 residues. Germline assignment: CDR1 SGHTA and CDR2 FQGNSA. With V trimmed by 5 bases and J by 4 bases, 7 bases remained unmatched. CDR3 nucleotides: TGTGCCAGCAGCCCGCCGGGACAGTTCTATGGCTACACCTTC. Encoded protein: CASSPPGQFYGYTF.

The V call is TRBV3-1 (or the pseudogene TRBV3-2), the J call TRBJ1-1; 7 bases line up with TRBD1. Germline V lookup: CDR1 LGHDT, CDR2 YNNKEL (reference sequence). V lost 8 bases, J lost 1 base, and 4 bases stayed unmatched. The CDR3 has 13 amino acids. The CDR3 protein is CASWPGGNTEAFF. Written as DNA, the CDR3 is TGTGCCAGCTGGCCAGGGGGGAACACTGAAGCTTTCTTT.

The chain has TRBV6-5 and TRBJ2-7; 8 nucleotides align to TRBD1. Germline V gene data show CDR1 as MNHEY and CDR2 as SVGAGI. V gave up 4 bases and J gave up 7 bases; unmatched junction bases: 9. CDR3 length equals 14 residues. The CDR3 reads CASSSPTRQGEQYF. CDR3 DNA sequence: TGTGCCAGCAGTTCTCCCACTCGACAGGGGGAGCAGTACTTC.